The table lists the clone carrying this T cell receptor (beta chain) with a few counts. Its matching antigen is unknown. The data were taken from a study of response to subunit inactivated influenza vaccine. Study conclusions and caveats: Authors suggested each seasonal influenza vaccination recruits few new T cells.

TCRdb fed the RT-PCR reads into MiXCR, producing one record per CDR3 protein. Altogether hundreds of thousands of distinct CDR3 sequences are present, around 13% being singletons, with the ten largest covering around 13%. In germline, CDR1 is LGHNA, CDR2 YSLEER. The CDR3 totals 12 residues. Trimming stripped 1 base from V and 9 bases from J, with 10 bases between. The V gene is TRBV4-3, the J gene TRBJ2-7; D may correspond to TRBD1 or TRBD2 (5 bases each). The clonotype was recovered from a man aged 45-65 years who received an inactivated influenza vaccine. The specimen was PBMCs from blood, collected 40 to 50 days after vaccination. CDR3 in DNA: TGCGCCAGCAGCCAAGGTACAGGACTGCAGTACTTC. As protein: CASSQGTGLQYF.